These 21 T cell receptor beta chains share one sample of origin, sequenced in a study of T cells in Graves' hyperthyroidism and ophthalmopathy. Using RNA transcripts as the source, TCR beta CDR3 regions were amplified. HTBI primers were used for first-round RT-PCR of the TCR CDR3. TCRdb re-analysed the multiplex PCR reads in MiXCR, keeping a single row per CDR3 protein. The repertoire includes over 250,000 distinct CDR3 sequences, around 25% of them detected once, and approximately 30% sits in the top ten. Sequencing was performed on blood. The receptor set was obtained from a man aged 40-49 years with Graves' hyperthyroidism that later progressed to Graves' ophthalmopathy.

This clonotype was seen repeatedly, ten times or more. V usage is TRBV7-9 and J usage is TRBJ2-2; 10 bases are a match to TRBD2. CDR1 SEHNR and CDR2 FQNEAQ come from the germline V gene (reference sequence). The CDR3 loop spans 15 amino acids. V shed 4 bases, J shed 7 bases, and the junction held 6 bases outside the gene matches. This CDR3 is CASSYLAGDVGELFF. CDR3 sequence (DNA): TGTGCCAGCAGCTACCTAGCGGGAGATGTCGGGGAGCTGTTTTTT.

This chain joins TRBV11-1 and TRBJ2-6, with 9 bases fitting TRBD1. Germline V gene sequence: CDR1 SGHAT, CDR2 FQDESV (reference sequence). V lost 2 bases to trimming and J lost 0 bases; unmatched junction nucleotides: 8. The length of the CDR3 is 19 residues. CDR3 loop: CASSLWTGALLSGANVLTF. In DNA, the CDR3 is TGTGCCAGCAGCTTATGGACAGGGGCCCTACTCTCTGGGGCCAACGTCCTGACTTTC. The variable domain in full, with the rest retrieved from reference TRBV11-1 and TRBJ2-6, is EAEVAQSPRYKITEKSQAVAFWCDPISGHATLYWYRQILGQGPELLVQFQDESVVDDSQLPKDRFSAERLKGVDSTLKIQPAELGDSAMYLCASSLWTGALLSGANVLTFGAGSRLTVL.

This clonotype was detected many times. The chain combines TRBV7-2 with TRBJ1-1; D ambiguous. V was pared by 1 base and J by 0 bases, with 6 bases between. The germline CDR1 and CDR2 sequences are SGHTA and FQGNSA. The CDR3 has 14 residues. DNA of the CDR3: TGTGCCAGCAGCTTAGTCAGCATGAACACTGAAGCTTTCTTT. It is translated as CASSLVSMNTEAFF.

This clonotype was counted many times. CDR3 region: CSARVGLRYEQYF. DNA of the CDR3: TGCAGTGCTAGAGTAGGTCTTCGGTACGAGCAGTACTTC. V and J are TRBV20-1 and TRBJ2-7; no clear D. This CDR3 comprises 13 residues. Germline loops: CDR1 DFQATT, CDR2 SNEGSKA (reference sequence). V shed 1 base and J shed 4 bases, with 11 bases lying between them.

V gene TRBV5-4 combines with J gene TRBJ2-5; perhaps TRBD1 as D (5 bases). CDR1 is SGHNT and CDR2 is YYREEE in the germline V gene (reference sequence). The V end was cut by 1 base, the J end by 5 bases, with 12 bases between. The CDR3 has 14 amino acids. The CDR3 DNA sequence: TGTGCCAGCAGCTTGTGGCAGGGCCAGGAGACCCAGTACTTC. This encodes CASSLWQGQETQYF.

This clonotype was seen just once. This chain links TRBV5-1 with TRBJ2-2; D remains unclear. The ends were cut back, 0 bases at V and 3 bases at J, with 9 bases in the middle. Germline-derived CDR1 and CDR2 are SGHRS and YFSETQ. The CDR3 runs 15 residues. CDR3 sequence (DNA): TGCGCCAGCAGCTTGGAGCAGAGGCACACCGGGGAGCTGTTTTTT. Amino acids: CASSLEQRHTGELFF.

The V gene is TRBV6-2 or TRBV6-3, the J gene TRBJ2-5; a weak D match, TRBD2 (6 bases). The length of the CDR3 is 15 residues. CDR1 MNHEY and CDR2 SVGEGT come from the germline V gene. Trimming cost V 6 bases and J 4 bases, with 18 bases left between them. The CDR3 DNA reads as TGTGCCAGCAGCTCATCCGCGGGACTTTCAGAGACCCAGTACTTC. Its translation: CASSSSAGLSETQYF.

This clonotype was counted ten times or more. In DNA, the CDR3 is TGCAGCGCCGGGACTGAAGAGCAGTACTTC. Translated, it gives CSAGTEEQYF. J is TRBJ2-7 and V is TRBV29-1; a possible D gene is TRBD2 (6 bases). V was shortened by 7 bases and J by 7 bases, with 11 bases between the two germline ends. The CDR3 has 10 residues. Germline-derived CDR1 and CDR2 are SQVTM and ANQGSEA.

This clonotype showed up many times. This chain connects TRBV10-3 to TRBJ2-3; 8 positions match TRBD2. The CDR3 extends over 14 amino acids. The trim removed 6 bases at V and 2 bases at J, leaving 4 bases unmatched. Germline CDR1 reads ENHRY; CDR2 reads SYGVKD. The CDR3 protein is CAIRSGSNTDTQYF. The CDR3 DNA sequence: TGTGCCATCAGGAGCGGGAGTAACACAGATACGCAGTATTTT.

This clonotype occurred many times. This rearrangement joins TRBV5-6 to TRBJ2-5, with D possibly called TRBD1 or TRBD2 (5 bases each). V was cut by 0 bases and J by 5 bases, with 11 bases left in between. Germline V gives CDR1 SGHDT, CDR2 YYEEEE. This CDR3 region has 14 residues. In nucleotides, the CDR3 is TGTGCCAGCAGCTTGGTAGACTGGGGGGAGACCCAGTACTTC. Translation: CASSLVDWGETQYF.

This chain uses TRBV12-3 or TRBV12-4 with TRBJ2-2, with D hard to call. This CDR3 spans 13 amino acids. Trimming cost V 10 bases and J 0 bases, with 9 bases left between them. The CDR3 DNA reads as TGTGCCAACGGAGACGCGAACACCGGGGAGCTGTTTTTT. Protein: CANGDANTGELFF.

Ten or more counts support this clonotype. The chain joins TRBV30 to TRBJ2-7, with D tentatively TRBD1 (6 bases). The CDR3 runs to 13 residues. The germline V and J ends were trimmed by 5 bases and 2 bases, with 13 bases remaining between them. CDR1 is GTSNPN and CDR2 is SVGIG in the germline V gene (reference sequence). CDR3 nucleotide sequence: TGTGCCTGGGCAACAGGGTCTCCCTACGAGCAGTACTTC. Its translation is CAWATGSPYEQYF.

This clonotype showed up many times. Its ends do not fully match the called genes, so a read error is possible. The CDR3 DNA is TGCAGTGCTAGTCAGACCGGGGCCCCGAAGGGCGGGGAGCTGGTTTTT. It codes for CSASQTGAPKGGELVF. The rearrangement links TRBV20-1 to TRBJ2-2; TRBD2 is a possible D gene (6 bases). The CDR3 contains 16 residues. Looked up from germline, CDR1 is DFQATT and CDR2 is SNEGSKA (reference sequence).

This clonotype was picked up many times. The chain recombines TRBV14 with TRBJ2-7, with D possibly being TRBD1 or TRBD2 (5 bases each). Per the germline V gene, CDR1 is SGHDN and CDR2 is FVKESK. Trimming pared 4 bases from V and 2 bases from J, leaving 12 bases between. The length of the CDR3 is 14 residues. The CDR3 DNA is TGTGCCAGCAGCCCCGGGACGCTGACCTACGAGCAGTACTTC. Encoded protein: CASSPGTLTYEQYF.

This clonotype was recorded at least ten times. This chain links TRBV27 with TRBJ1-5; 8 bases map to TRBD1. J was trimmed by 4 bases and V by 4 bases; bases with no gene match: 12. Germline assignment: CDR1 MNHEY and CDR2 SMNVEV (reference sequence). The CDR3 runs to 17 residues. As DNA, the CDR3 is TGTGCCAGCAGTTCATTCTACGGTAGACAGGGGAATCAGCCCCAGCATTTT. Protein sequence: CASSSFYGRQGNQPQHF.

This clonotype has a count of ten or more. The V and J genes are TRBV11-1 and TRBJ2-7; D gene ambiguous. V dropped 5 bases and J dropped 4 bases, with 21 bases sitting between them. The CDR3 spans 16 residues. CDR1 and CDR2 from the germline V gene are SGHAT and FQDESV (reference sequence). Here the CDR3 reads CASSPNLGLELYEQYF. The CDR3 coding sequence is TGTGCCAGCAGCCCTAATTTAGGTCTAGAGTTGTACGAGCAGTACTTC. The full variable domain, with the rest looked up from reference TRBV11-1 and TRBJ2-7, is EAEVAQSPRYKITEKSQAVAFWCDPISGHATLYWYRQILGQGPELLVQFQDESVVDDSQLPKDRFSAERLKGVDSTLKIQPAELGDSAMYLCASSPNLGLELYEQYFGPGTRLTVT.

This chain joins TRBV11-2 and TRBJ2-7; 11 nucleotides line up with TRBD2. Unmatched junction bases numbered 4, after V lost 0 bases and J lost 0 bases. The CDR3 sequence is 17 residues long. Germline V gene data show CDR1 as SGHAT and CDR2 as FQNNGV. CDR3 region: CASSLDLAGGVSYEQYF. CDR3 coding DNA: TGTGCCAGCAGCTTAGACCTAGCGGGGGGAGTCTCCTACGAGCAGTACTTC.

Remarks on this clonotype: An end of the junction differs from the germline gene, which may be a read error. J is TRBJ2-2 and V is TRBV7-7; D is uncertain. The CDR3 has 14 amino acids. Germline V lookup: CDR1 SSHAT, CDR2 FNYEAQ (reference sequence). The CDR3 region is CASSFLPDTGELFF. The CDR3 DNA follows: TGTGCTAGCAGCTTTCTCCCGGACACCGGGGAGCTGTTTTTT. The full variable domain, rest sourced from reference TRBV7-7 and TRBJ2-2, is GAGVSQSPRYKVTKRGQDVTLRCDPISSHATLYWYQQALGQGPEFLTYFNYEAQPDKSGLPSDRFSAERPEGSISTLTIQRTEQRDSAMYRCASSFLPDTGELFFGEGSRLTVL.

This clonotype was observed many times. The CDR3 DNA reads as TGTGCCACCAGTGATTCCGGGGCGTCAACCCCGTACGAGCAGTACTTC. Translation gives CATSDSGASTPYEQYF. This chain joins TRBV24-1 and TRBJ2-7; D assignment may be TRBD1 or TRBD2 (5 bases each). V gave up 2 bases and J gave up 4 bases, with 17 bases separating them. Germline V gene sequence: CDR1 KGHDR, CDR2 SFDVKD. This CDR3 has 16 amino acids.

The sample holds many counts of this clonotype. The V call is TRBV6-1, the J call TRBJ2-7; 7 nucleotides line up with TRBD1. The CDR3 has 15 amino acids. Per germline, CDR1 MNHNS and CDR2 SASEGT. Trimming at V came to 8 bases and at J to 3 bases, leaving 13 bases not matched to a gene. In DNA form, the CDR3 reads TGTGCCAGCGACAAAACCCCGACAGGGAACTACGAGCAGTACTTC. Residues: CASDKTPTGNYEQYF.

This clonotype was seen more than once but under ten times. This chain joins TRBV6-5 and TRBJ2-2; tentatively, D is TRBD2 (5 bases). Germline CDR1 reads MNHEY; CDR2 reads SVGAGI. Trimming pared 2 bases from V and 5 bases from J, leaving 12 bases between. This CDR3 region has 15 residues. The CDR3 loop is CASSYTRLATGELFF. In DNA form, the CDR3 reads TGTGCCAGCAGTTACACCCGGCTAGCAACCGGGGAGCTGTTTTTT.